Presented here are 27 T cell receptor beta chains from one specimen sequenced in a study of CD8 T cells in Susac syndrome. After extraction with the RNeasy kit, roughly 0.45 to 1 ug of the RNA was reverse transcribed using random hexamers. TCRdb re-derived calls from the immunoSEQ multiplex PCR reads in MiXCR, one entry per CDR3 protein. The sample consists of about 130,000 distinct CDR3 sequences, about 95% of them appearing once. The specimen was CD8+ T cells from PBMCs. The receptors were gathered from a human donor with Susac syndrome.

This clonotype was counted once. The chain carries TRBV20-1 and TRBJ1-5; the D is unclear. Trimming took off 3 bases at V and 3 bases at J, with 6 bases between the two ends. The germline V gene encodes CDR1 DFQATT and CDR2 SNEGSKA (reference sequence). CDR3 length equals 12 residues. Here the CDR3 DNA reads TGCAGTGCTAGTTTATTCAATCAGCCCCAGCATTTT. Protein: CSASLFNQPQHF.

The CDR3 coding sequence is TGTGCCAGCAGCGTCCTAGCGGGAGTAAGAAAGACGCAGTATTTT. It codes for CASSVLAGVRKTQYF. The chain uses TRBV13 and TRBJ2-3; TRBD2 matches 10 bases. The CDR3 runs to 15 residues. The germline CDR1 and CDR2 sequences are PRHDT and FYEKMQ (reference sequence). The junction had 11 bases not matched to a gene; V was cut back by 5 bases and J by 9 bases.

V usage is TRBV30 and J usage is TRBJ2-7, with D uncertain. Germline CDR1 reads GTSNPN; CDR2 reads SVGIG (reference sequence). The CDR3 has 13 amino acids. Trimming shortened V by 4 bases and J by 0 bases, and 10 bases separated the two germline ends. DNA of the CDR3: TGTGCCTGGACTCTAGACGACTCCTACGAGCAGTACTTC. Residues: CAWTLDDSYEQYF. The whole variable domain, remainder taken from reference TRBV30 and TRBJ2-7, is SQTIHQWPATLVQPVGSPLSLECTVEGTSNPNLYWYRQAAGRGLQLLFYSVGIGQISSEVPQNLSASRPQDRQFILSSKKLLLSDSGFYLCAWTLDDSYEQYFGPGTRLTVT.

The rearrangement links TRBV27 to TRBJ2-5; D might be TRBD1 (5 bases). The CDR3 spans 14 residues. The germline V gene has CDR1 MNHEY and CDR2 SMNVEV (reference sequence). Trimming removed 5 bases at V and 1 base at J, with 11 bases between. This CDR3 reads CASSPSGIQETQYF. The CDR3 nucleotides are TGTGCCAGCAGTCCCTCAGGGATCCAAGAGACCCAGTACTTC.

The chain employs TRBV7-2 and TRBJ1-2, with D maybe TRBD1 (6 bases). Germline V gene lookup returns CDR1 SGHTA and CDR2 FQGNSA. The V end was cut by 3 bases, the J end by 4 bases, with 12 bases between. The CDR3 totals 14 residues. DNA for the CDR3: TGTGCCAGCAGCTTCGGACAGACCCTCTATGGCTACACCTTC. It yields the protein CASSFGQTLYGYTF.

The rearrangement links TRBV14 to TRBJ2-7; D is possibly TRBD2 (6 bases). V shed 0 bases and J shed 1 base, with 16 bases lying between them. CDR1 SGHDN and CDR2 FVKESK come from the germline V gene. This CDR3 contains 17 residues. The CDR3 coding sequence is TGTGCCAGCAGCCAAGATCTCGGCGGGCGGGATTCCTACGAGCAGTACTTC. This encodes CASSQDLGGRDSYEQYF.

The CDR3 DNA sequence: TGTGCCAGCAGTTCGGACTTGTGGTCTGAAGCTTTCTTT. This gives the protein CASSSDLWSEAFF. The chain uses TRBV12-3 or TRBV12-4 and TRBJ1-1; D is unresolved. Trimming took 4 bases from V and 6 from J, leaving 12 bases between them. This CDR3 has 13 amino acids.

This rearrangement joins TRBV14 to TRBJ1-5; unclear D gene. V shed 3 bases and J shed 0 bases, with 6 bases lying between them. The V gene's germline CDR1 is SGHDN and CDR2 FVKESK. There are 14 residues in the CDR3. Here the CDR3 reads CASSHGHSNQPQHF. Here the CDR3 DNA reads TGTGCCAGCAGCCACGGTCATAGCAATCAGCCCCAGCATTTT.

The chain links TRBV18 to TRBJ1-5; unclear D gene. CDR3 length equals 12 residues. Germline lookup yields CDR1 KGHSH and CDR2 LQKENI. Trimming shortened V by 0 bases and J by 4 bases, and 1 base separated the two germline ends. CDR3 region: CASSPPNQPQHF. The CDR3 bases are TGTGCCAGCTCACCACCAAATCAGCCCCAGCATTTT.

The V and J genes are TRBV30 and TRBJ1-1; D is undetermined. The CDR3 has 15 amino acids. The germline gives CDR1 GTSNPN, CDR2 SVGIG (reference sequence). The V and J ends lost 0 bases and 6 bases respectively, with 17 bases between them. The DNA for the CDR3 is TGTGCCTGGAGTGTAATGGGCAGCCCTGGCGCTGAAGCTTTCTTT. It encodes CAWSVMGSPGAEAFF. Filled out from reference TRBV30 and TRBJ1-1, the complete variable domain reads SQTIHQWPATLVQPVGSPLSLECTVEGTSNPNLYWYRQAAGRGLQLLFYSVGIGQISSEVPQNLSASRPQDRQFILSSKKLLLSDSGFYLCAWSVMGSPGAEAFFGQGTRLTVV.

The chain couples TRBV11-2 to TRBJ2-2, with no clear D. This CDR3 has 15 amino acids. Germline assignment: CDR1 SGHAT and CDR2 FQNNGV. The V gene lost 2 bases and the J gene lost 0 bases, with 7 bases spanning the gap. This CDR3 is CASSLPTANTGELFF. In DNA, the CDR3 is TGTGCCAGCAGCTTACCTACAGCGAACACCGGGGAGCTGTTTTTT.

A single count supports this clonotype. The conserved phenylalanine or tryptophan is not found at the CDR3 terminus, so this likely reflects a read error. The DNA is omitted, as the CDR3 cannot be located on it reliably, and the CDR3 follows TCRdb's listing. The chain carries TRBV20-1 and TRBJ2-4; the DNA was not compared with TRBD1, the D call given in the table. Including both end residues, the CDR3 is 12 amino acids long. Germline V gives CDR1 DFQATT, CDR2 SNEGSKA (reference sequence). CDR3: CSGRTGEGVIEL.

This clonotype was counted once. This chain uses TRBV4-3 with TRBJ1-6, with no clear D. CDR3 length: 18 residues. V was cut by 0 bases and J by 0 bases, with 12 bases left in between. CDR1 LGHNA and CDR2 YSLEER come from the germline V gene. DNA for the CDR3: TGCGCCAGCAGCCAAGATCGACCCTCAGACTCCTATAATTCACCCCTCCACTTT. Its translation: CASSQDRPSDSYNSPLHF.

The chain links TRBV20-1 to TRBJ2-3; D ambiguous. The CDR3 runs 13 residues. Looked up from germline, CDR1 is DFQATT and CDR2 is SNEGSKA (reference sequence). Trimming left V 6 bases short and J 2 bases short, with 12 bases between. The CDR3 DNA follows: TGCAGTGCCCCAGCCCATAACACAGATACGCAGTATTTT. This gives the protein CSAPAHNTDTQYF.

The chain employs TRBV4-3 and TRBJ1-1; 9 bases fit TRBD1. CDR1 is LGHNA, CDR2 YSLEER, per germline. The ends lost 4 bases at V and 4 bases at J; junction bases unmatched: 7. The CDR3 consists of 15 residues. The CDR3 region is CASSPQRQGGTEAFF. The DNA of the CDR3 is TGCGCCAGCAGCCCCCAGCGACAGGGGGGCACTGAAGCTTTCTTT.

V and J are TRBV4-1 and TRBJ2-7; TRBD2 might be the D (6 bases). V lost 4 bases to trimming and J lost 10 bases, with 14 bases between them. Germline V gene sequence: CDR1 MGHRA, CDR2 YSYEKL. The CDR3 runs 12 residues. The CDR3 loop reads CASSPGGTHQYF. The CDR3 DNA sequence: TGCGCCAGCAGCCCTGGAGGGACCCACCAGTACTTC.

The chain joins TRBV3-1 to TRBJ2-1; 10 bases match TRBD2. J was trimmed by 0 bases and V by 0 bases; bases with no gene match: 5. Germline lookup yields CDR1 LGHDT and CDR2 YNNKEL (reference sequence). This CDR3 is built from 18 residues. CDR3 loop: CASSQDGASGSSYNEQFF. DNA for the CDR3: TGTGCCAGCAGCCAAGATGGGGCTAGCGGGAGCTCCTACAATGAGCAGTTCTTC.

This rearrangement joins TRBV15 to TRBJ1-4; no clear D. The germline V gene has CDR1 LNHNV and CDR2 YYDKDF (reference sequence). Trimming shortened V by 1 base and J by 6 bases, and 9 bases separated the two germline ends. CDR3 length: 14 residues. CDR3 DNA: TGTGCCACCAGCAGAGTAGGTGGCTATGAAAAACTGTTTTTT. It codes for CATSRVGGYEKLFF.

This chain connects TRBV7-3 to TRBJ2-3, with D possibly TRBD2 on 6 matching bases. V shed 3 bases and J shed 10 bases, with 14 bases lying between them. This CDR3 has 13 amino acids. From germline, CDR1 is SGHTA and CDR2 FQGTGA. This CDR3 is CASSLTTSWAQYF. The CDR3 nucleotides read TGTGCCAGCAGCTTGACGACTAGTTGGGCGCAGTATTTT. The whole variable domain, remainder taken from reference TRBV7-3 and TRBJ2-3, is GAGVSQTPSNKVTEKGKYVELRCDPISGHTALYWYRQSLGQGPEFLIYFQGTGAADDSGLPNDRFFAVRPEGSVSTLKIQRTERGDSAVYLCASSLTTSWAQYFGPGTRLTVL.

The V gene is TRBV9, the J gene TRBJ2-3; TRBD2 matches 9 bases. The germline V gene encodes CDR1 SGDLS and CDR2 YYNGEE. The V segment lost 3 bases and the J segment 2 bases; nucleotides outside the gene matches: 13. This CDR3 has 18 residues. The CDR3 loop is CASSGQLLAGGLTDTQYF. CDR3 sequence (DNA): TGTGCCAGCAGCGGCCAGCTACTGGCGGGGGGGCTCACAGATACGCAGTATTTT. The full variable domain, in which reference TRBV9 and TRBJ2-3 provide the parts outside the CDR3, is DSGVTQTPKHLITATGQRVTLRCSPRSGDLSVYWYQQSLDQGLQFLIQYYNGEERAKGNILERFSAQQFPDLHSELNLSSLELGDSALYFCASSGQLLAGGLTDTQYFGPGTRLTVL.

The chain uses TRBV4-2 and TRBJ1-5, with a weak D call TRBD1 (5 bases). V shed 0 bases and J shed 6 bases, with 12 bases lying between them. The CDR3 is 15 residues long. The germline V gene has CDR1 LGHNA and CDR2 YNFKEQ. The CDR3 DNA reads TGTGCCAGCAGCCAAGATCCTGAGGGGCCTCAGCCCCAGCATTTT. This translates into CASSQDPEGPQPQHF.

The chain recombines TRBV29-1 with TRBJ2-7, with D possibly called TRBD1 or TRBD2 (5 bases each). There are 14 residues in the CDR3. Germline V gene data show CDR1 as SQVTM and CDR2 as ANQGSEA. V was clipped by 5 bases and J by 3 bases, with 17 bases between them. DNA of the CDR3: TGCAGCGTTCGATCCGGGACCCCCGGCTACGAGCAGTACTTC. This translates into CSVRSGTPGYEQYF.

V usage is TRBV30 and J usage is TRBJ1-1; D ambiguous. The germline V and J ends were trimmed by 2 bases and 8 bases, with 12 bases remaining between them. CDR1 and CDR2 (germline): GTSNPN, SVGIG (reference sequence). The CDR3 is made up of 12 amino acids. This CDR3 is CAWSTNFAEAFF. Here the CDR3 DNA reads TGTGCCTGGAGTACAAATTTTGCCGAAGCTTTCTTT.

CDR3 in amino acids: CASSFDEQFF. The CDR3 nucleotides read TGTGCCAGCAGTTTCGATGAGCAGTTCTTC. The chain recombines TRBV28 with TRBJ2-1; no definite D call. Deletions cut 3 bases from V and 8 bases from J, with 2 bases between. CDR1 and CDR2 (germline): MDHEN, SYDVKM. This CDR3 is built from 10 residues.

The chain combines TRBV3-1 with TRBJ2-1, with 10 positions matching TRBD1. Trimming cost V 3 bases and J 14 bases; bases outside gene matches: 7. Germline assignment: CDR1 LGHDT and CDR2 YNNKEL (reference sequence). This CDR3 comprises 13 residues. CDR3 in DNA: TGTGCCAGCAGCCAGGGGGACAGGGGCACCGAGTTCTTC. It translates to CASSQGDRGTEFF.

The chain has TRBV20-1 and TRBJ2-2, with TRBD2 matching 8 bases. CDR3 length equals 15 residues. Per the germline V gene, CDR1 is DFQATT and CDR2 is SNEGSKA (reference sequence). J was trimmed by 5 bases and V by 3 bases; bases with no gene match: 8. Here the CDR3 reads CSASSTSVETGELFF. The CDR3 nucleotides are TGCAGTGCTAGCTCGACTAGCGTTGAGACCGGGGAGCTGTTTTTT.

The rearrangement joins TRBV5-6 to TRBJ2-3; D may be TRBD1 or TRBD2 (5 bases each). CDR3 size: 16 residues. The germline V gene encodes CDR1 SGHDT and CDR2 YYEEEE. Trimming took 5 bases from V and 2 from J, leaving 18 bases between them. Here the CDR3 DNA reads TGTGCCAGCAGTTTGTTGGGGACGGAATTCACAGATACGCAGTATTTT. Amino acid sequence: CASSLLGTEFTDTQYF.